This T cell receptor (beta chain) was found in a study of response to subunit inactivated influenza vaccine. MiXCR, applied by TCRdb to the RT-PCR reads, yields one record per CDR3 protein. Of over 800,000 distinct CDR3 sequences in the sample, 20% to 25% were seen once. This clonotype turned up a few times. The antigen is unknown. Study outcomes and limitations: The authors proposed limited new T cell recruitment per seasonal influenza vaccination.

The V end lost 6 bases, the J end lost 5 bases, and 14 bases lay between the germline ends. The CDR3 spans 14 residues. Looked up from germline, CDR1 is MNHNS and CDR2 is SASEGT. This TCR derives from a man aged 50 or older who received an inactivated influenza vaccine. Sequences were derived from PBMCs from blood, sampled about 5 days after vaccination. This chain connects TRBV6-1 to TRBJ2-1; D possibly corresponds to TRBD1 (6 bases). The CDR3, as DNA: TGTGCCAGCAGCCTAACAGGGTTCGACAATGAGCAGTTCTTC. It translates to CASSLTGFDNEQFF.